The 28 T cell receptor beta chains below were found in one sample sequenced in a study of identical twins. MiXCR was run by TCRdb on the 5' RACE reads, yielding one entry per CDR3 protein. The sample shows some 460,000 distinct CDR3 sequences, approximately 14% of them seen only once. This sample was also put to use in a study of yellow fever vaccine responses in identical twins.

The sequencing input was CD4+ T cells sorted from blood. All receptors derive from a woman under 30 in good health.

This rearrangement joins TRBV2 to TRBJ2-4; D is unclear. Between the trimmed V and J ends, which lost 4 bases and 3 bases, there was a span of 10 bases. The CDR3 contains 14 residues. Germline CDR1 is SNHLY and CDR2 is FYNNEI. Here the CDR3 reads CASSVDAVKNIQYF. Here the CDR3 DNA reads TGTGCCAGCAGTGTCGACGCCGTCAAAAACATTCAGTACTTC.

The V call is TRBV2, the J call TRBJ2-2; weak D call: TRBD2 (6 bases). The germline CDR1 and CDR2 sequences are SNHLY and FYNNEI. Trimming took off 3 bases at V and 5 bases at J, with 13 bases between the two ends. The CDR3 is 15 amino acids. The CDR3 region is CASSEVEGGTGELFF. Written as DNA, the CDR3 is TGTGCCAGCAGTGAGGTGGAGGGTGGGACCGGGGAGCTGTTTTTT.

The chain uses TRBV29-1 and TRBJ2-5; D is perhaps TRBD2 (6 bases). V lost 6 bases, J lost 4 bases, and 9 bases lay in between. Germline CDR1 reads SQVTM; CDR2 reads ANQGSEA. This CDR3 is 11 amino acids long. CDR3 protein: CSVKRVETQYF. CDR3 sequence (DNA): TGCAGCGTAAAGCGGGTAGAGACCCAGTACTTC.

The chain joins TRBV11-2 to TRBJ2-5; the D is unclear. The CDR3 has 13 amino acids. Germline V CDR1 and CDR2: SGHAT, FQNNGV. Between the trimmed V and J ends, which lost 0 bases and 5 bases, there was a span of 7 bases. In DNA, the CDR3 is TGTGCCAGCAGCTTAGATCCAGCGGAGACCCAGTACTTC. Translation gives CASSLDPAETQYF. The complete variable domain, with remaining parts taken from reference TRBV11-2 and TRBJ2-5, reads EAGVAQSPRYKIIEKRQSVAFWCNPISGHATLYWYQQILGQGPKLLIQFQNNGVVDDSQLPKDRFSAERLKGVDSTLKIQPAKLEDSAVYLCASSLDPAETQYFGPGTRLLVL.

The J gene is TRBJ2-5, the V gene TRBV20-1; TRBD1 aligns across 12 bases. The CDR3 runs 17 residues. The junction had 13 bases not matched to a gene; V was cut back by 6 bases and J by 2 bases. Germline CDR1 reads DFQATT; CDR2 reads SNEGSKA (reference sequence). The CDR3 nucleotides read TGCAGTGCGGGGCCGGGACAGGGGGCGTCAGGGCAAGAGACCCAGTACTTC. This sequence encodes CSAGPGQGASGQETQYF.

This clonotype has more than one count but fewer than ten. V gene TRBV7-8 combines with J gene TRBJ2-7; 11 nucleotides match TRBD2. The CDR3 is made up of 16 amino acids. CDR1 and CDR2 (germline): SGHVS, FQNEAQ. V lost 2 bases, J lost 6 bases, and 9 bases stayed unmatched. As DNA, the CDR3 is TGTGCCAGCAGCTTACTAGCGGGAGGTACGACAGGCGAGCAGTACTTC. Its translation is CASSLLAGGTTGEQYF. Looking up the rest from reference TRBV7-8 and TRBJ2-7 gives the full variable domain: GAGVSQSPRYKVAKRGQDVALRCDPISGHVSLFWYQQALGQGPEFLTYFQNEAQLDKSGLPSDRFFAERPEGSVSTLKIQRTQQEDSAVYLCASSLLAGGTTGEQYFGPGTRLTVT.

The CDR3 here is CASSLNYQETQYF. In nucleotides, the CDR3 is TGTGCCAGCTCACTCAACTACCAAGAGACCCAGTACTTC. This chain connects TRBV18 to TRBJ2-5, with D unclear. Germline assignment: CDR1 KGHSH and CDR2 LQKENI. The CDR3 runs 13 residues. The V end lost 4 bases, the J end lost 0 bases, and 6 bases lay between the germline ends.

A few counts support this clonotype. The gene calls are TRBV6-1 and TRBJ2-7, with unresolved D. There are 16 residues in the CDR3. Trimming stripped 1 base from V and 2 bases from J, with 15 bases between. The germline gives CDR1 MNHNS, CDR2 SASEGT. The DNA for the CDR3 is TGTGCCAGCAGTGAAGGGGTCGGATCCCCGCCCTACGAGCAGTACTTC. Protein sequence: CASSEGVGSPPYEQYF.

This clonotype was seen more than once but under ten times. DNA for the CDR3: TGCGCCAGCAGCTTGGGTCGGCGGGTGAGCTCCTACAATGAGCAGTTCTTC. Translation: CASSLGRRVSSYNEQFF. The V and J genes are TRBV5-1 and TRBJ2-1; TRBD2 is a possible D gene (5 bases). Germline assignment: CDR1 SGHRS and CDR2 YFSETQ. The CDR3 has 17 residues. The V end was cut by 0 bases, the J end by 0 bases, with 13 bases between.

This clonotype was counted only a few times. The rearrangement uses TRBV2 and TRBJ2-7; 7 bases match TRBD2. V was clipped by 1 base and J by 5 bases; unmatched bases: 8. CDR1 and CDR2 from the germline V gene are SNHLY and FYNNEI. This CDR3 spans 15 amino acids. CDR3 residues: CASSEVSAGKHEQYF. The CDR3 DNA is TGTGCCAGCAGTGAAGTATCAGCGGGAAAGCACGAGCAGTACTTC.

The sample holds a few counts of this clonotype. The chain is built from TRBV29-1 and TRBJ2-5; possibly TRBD2 for D (6 bases). The V end lost 8 bases, the J end lost 4 bases, and 14 bases lay between the germline ends. This CDR3 has 12 residues. CDR1 SQVTM and CDR2 ANQGSEA come from the germline V gene. The CDR3 is CSLRGSTETQYF. CDR3 DNA sequence: TGCAGCCTTCGGGGGTCCACAGAGACCCAGTACTTC.

This clonotype was seen more than once but under ten times. The chain carries TRBV13 and TRBJ2-4, with TRBD1 as a possible D gene (5 bases). This CDR3 is built from 16 residues. The V gene lost 4 bases and the J gene lost 0 bases, with 13 bases spanning the gap. Germline loops: CDR1 PRHDT, CDR2 FYEKMQ (reference sequence). Written as DNA, the CDR3 is TGTGCCAGCAGCTCCGGCGGAAGGGGAGCCAAAAACATTCAGTACTTC. Protein sequence: CASSSGGRGAKNIQYF.

The chain has TRBV23-1 and TRBJ2-4, with D possibly TRBD1 on 6 matching bases. TRBV23-1 is designated an ORF whose function remains uncertain. This CDR3 is built from 20 residues. V shed 6 bases and J shed 3 bases, with 30 bases lying between them. The CDR3, as DNA: TGCGCCAGCAGACCACAGGGATTGAGGTTACATGACAGCGTCAAAAACATTCAGTACTTC. Protein: CASRPQGLRLHDSVKNIQYF.

The chain links TRBV7-2 to TRBJ1-5; D is unclear. Between the trimmed V and J ends, which lost 5 bases and 0 bases, there was a span of 11 bases. Germline CDR1 reads SGHTA; CDR2 reads FQGNSA. This CDR3 has 15 amino acids. CDR3 nucleotide sequence: TGTGCCAGCAGCCCCGACGGAAATAGCAATCAGCCCCAGCATTTT. As protein: CASSPDGNSNQPQHF.

The chain has TRBV11-3 and TRBJ2-1; 12 positions agree with TRBD1. The CDR3 length is 15 residues. Germline values: CDR1 SGHNT, CDR2 YENEEA. V gave up 3 bases and J gave up 7 bases; unmatched junction bases: 4. The CDR3: CASSLQGQGANEQFF. As DNA, the CDR3 is TGTGCCAGCAGCTTGCAGGGACAGGGGGCAAATGAGCAGTTCTTC.

A single count supports this clonotype. V and J are TRBV5-1 and TRBJ2-5; maybe TRBD1 (6 bases). V lost 2 bases and J lost 5, with 13 bases in between. This CDR3 is built from 14 residues. Germline loops: CDR1 SGHRS, CDR2 YFSETQ. CDR3 amino acids: CASSFTQGWETQYF. For the CDR3, the DNA is TGCGCCAGCAGCTTTACCCAGGGGTGGGAGACCCAGTACTTC.

V gene TRBV20-1 combines with J gene TRBJ1-2; D gene uncertain. The CDR3 has 12 residues. Trimming took 3 bases from V and 8 from J, leaving 13 bases between them. CDR1 and CDR2 from the germline V gene are DFQATT and SNEGSKA (reference sequence). In nucleotides, the CDR3 is TGCAGTGCTAGCACCCTCCTTGGGGGCTACACCTTC. Its protein product is CSASTLLGGYTF.

The CDR3 DNA reads TGTGCCAGCAGCCAAGATACACTAGCGGGAGGGACCGGGGAGCTGTTTTTT. Protein: CASSQDTLAGGTGELFF. The J gene is TRBJ2-2, the V gene TRBV4-2; 13 bases match TRBD2. The CDR3 contains 17 residues. Germline trimming cut 0 bases from V and 5 bases from J; bases unmatched to any gene: 3. Germline lookup yields CDR1 LGHNA and CDR2 YNFKEQ.

The V call is TRBV9, the J call TRBJ2-3, with TRBD2 identical over 7 bases. Germline loops: CDR1 SGDLS, CDR2 YYNGEE. The CDR3 spans 17 residues. The V segment lost 0 bases and the J segment 1 base; nucleotides outside the gene matches: 8. CDR3 DNA: TGTGCCAGCAGCGTAGCGGGATTAGCGGGTGGCACAGATACGCAGTATTTT. It encodes CASSVAGLAGGTDTQYF.

This clonotype has a single count. This chain links TRBV28 with TRBJ1-1; 8 nucleotides agree with TRBD1. Trimming at V came to 4 bases and at J to 1 base, leaving 5 bases not matched to a gene. Per the germline V gene, CDR1 is MDHEN and CDR2 is SYDVKM. The CDR3 has 15 amino acids. The CDR3 spells CASSWWGQANTEAFF. The CDR3 DNA is TGTGCCAGCAGTTGGTGGGGACAGGCGAACACTGAAGCTTTCTTT.

This clonotype was recorded a few times. The rearrangement uses TRBV12-3 or TRBV12-4 and TRBJ2-2, with TRBD2 matching over 10 bases. V dropped 7 bases and J dropped 4; count of bases not matched to a gene: 9. The CDR3 runs 16 residues. CDR3 bases: TGTGCCAGCACCATCGGGACTAGCGAGCTCACCGGGGAGCTGTTTTTT. Protein product: CASTIGTSELTGELFF.

A few counts support this clonotype. The chain couples TRBV6-5 to TRBJ2-1; 9 bases match TRBD2. J gave up 8 bases and V 0 bases, and 8 bases lay outside the gene matches. Germline V gene lookup returns CDR1 MNHEY and CDR2 SVGAGI. The CDR3 totals 16 residues. CDR3 amino acids: CASSYSGGGGVHEQFF. The DNA for the CDR3 is TGTGCCAGCAGTTACTCGGGTGGCGGGGGGGTGCATGAGCAGTTCTTC.

The rearrangement links TRBV7-9 to TRBJ2-7; a possible D gene is TRBD2 (6 bases). V was clipped by 5 bases and J by 1 base, with 9 bases between them. Germline values: CDR1 SEHNR, CDR2 FQNEAQ (reference sequence). There are 13 residues in the CDR3. This CDR3 is CASSAGTSYEQYF. Here the CDR3 DNA reads TGTGCCAGCAGCGCCGGGACTTCCTACGAGCAGTACTTC. Full variable domain (rest looked up from reference TRBV7-9 and TRBJ2-7): DTGVSQNPRHKITKRGQNVTFRCDPISEHNRLYWYRQTLGQGPEFLTYFQNEAQLEKSRLLSDRFSAERPKGSFSTLEIQRTEQGDSAMYLCASSAGTSYEQYFGPGTRLTVT.

This clonotype turned up a few times. J is TRBJ2-7 and V is TRBV4-1; D gene uncertain. The V and J ends lost 0 bases and 1 base respectively, with 7 bases between them. Germline assignment: CDR1 MGHRA and CDR2 YSYEKL. The CDR3 is made up of 14 amino acids. CDR3 nucleotide sequence: TGCGCCAGCAGCCAAGATCATAGTTCCTACGAGCAGTACTTC. Protein: CASSQDHSSYEQYF.

This clonotype was observed at least ten times. This chain links TRBV11-2 with TRBJ2-1; 12 nucleotides line up with TRBD2. Unmatched junction bases numbered 10, after V lost 5 bases and J lost 2 bases. Germline loops: CDR1 SGHAT, CDR2 FQNNGV. The CDR3 is 18 amino acids. The CDR3 sequence is CASSQLAGGASAYNEQFF. DNA for the CDR3: TGTGCCAGCAGCCAACTAGCGGGGGGCGCCAGCGCCTACAATGAGCAGTTCTTC.

This chain links TRBV7-9 with TRBJ2-7, with 7 bases matching TRBD1. Trimming at V came to 1 base and at J to 4 bases, leaving 4 bases not matched to a gene. Per the germline V gene, CDR1 is SEHNR and CDR2 is FQNEAQ (reference sequence). The CDR3 consists of 14 residues. Here the CDR3 reads CASSLGTRGYEQYF. The CDR3 coding sequence is TGTGCCAGCAGCTTAGGGACCAGGGGGTACGAGCAGTACTTC.

CDR3 DNA sequence: TGTGCCAGCAGTGAAATAGCGGGGCCCGGATTAAGGGAGACCCAGTACTTC. The encoded protein is CASSEIAGPGLRETQYF. The chain recombines TRBV25-1 with TRBJ2-5, with TRBD2 matching over 8 bases. This CDR3 comprises 17 residues. V was pared by 2 bases and J by 5 bases, with 13 bases of the junction left unmatched. Germline CDR1 is MGHDK and CDR2 is SYGVNS.

This clonotype was seen only once. The genes are TRBV28 and TRBJ2-7; 7 nucleotides match TRBD1. Looked up from germline, CDR1 is MDHEN and CDR2 is SYDVKM. The V and J ends lost 5 bases and 7 bases, in that order; junction bases with no gene match: 8. The CDR3 sequence is 13 residues long. CDR3 in amino acids: CASSPEGAGEQYF. The DNA for the CDR3 is TGTGCCAGCAGTCCAGAGGGGGCAGGTGAGCAGTACTTC.